This T cell receptor (beta chain) was sequenced for a study of a mutant IDH1 vaccine in newly diagnosed glioma. Whole-study results and caveats: Induction of immune responses by the vaccine occurred in more than 85% of patients.

This clone has just a few counts. Its antigen is currently unknown. The time point was: week 11, during vaccination. All doses held 300 ug of mutant IDH1 20-mer peptide, with topical imiquimod. There were new WHO grade 3 or 4 astrocytomas in the donors, and these were IDH1-mutant and ATRX-lost. Some clones are missing from TCRdb's copy, which holds only in-frame ones; the method was immunoSEQ multiplex PCR. Counted here are 110,000 or so clones, about nine tenths occurring once; the ten biggest clones make up roughly 0.65%. The CDR3 spans 18 residues. Germline V gives CDR1 SGHAT, CDR2 FQNNGV. V shed 5 bases, J shed 2 bases, and the junction held 18 bases outside the gene matches.

The starting material was PBMCs, obtained from a glioma patient whose treatment included an IDH1 peptide vaccine. The receptor comes from a woman aged 50 to 65 with glioma. The rearrangement uses TRBV11-2 and TRBJ2-7, with TRBD2 identical over 7 bases. CDR3 region: CASSPVGRSRGTTYEQYF. The CDR3 DNA reads as TGTGCCAGCAGCCCGGTGGGACGGAGTCGTGGGACTACCTACGAGCAGTACTTC.